Following are 11 T cell receptor beta chains from one sample sequenced in a study of tumor and adjacent non-tumor tissue in lung cancer. No cell sorting was done before RNA was extracted from the tissue. Three rounds of nested PCR, following a modified ARM-PCR protocol, produced the TCRbeta library. Via MiXCR, TCRdb re-called the multiplex PCR reads, giving one row per CDR3 protein. The sample has about 85,000 distinct CDR3 sequences; approximately 57% are singletons. The sequencing input was lung tumor tissue. Source of these receptors: an older man with non-small cell lung cancer.

Concerning this clonotype: This may stem from a read error, because a much larger clone lies one nucleotide away. The J gene is TRBJ2-7, the V gene TRBV12-3 or TRBV12-4; TRBD1 might be the D (7 bases). Trimming pared 11 bases from V and 3 bases from J, leaving 20 bases between. This CDR3 contains 14 residues. The CDR3 sequence: CAGTDQGGNYEQYF. The CDR3 nucleotides read TGTGCCGGCACTGACCAGGGGGGAAACTACGAGCAGTACTTC.

This chain uses TRBV6-5 with TRBJ2-5; a weak D match, TRBD2 (7 bases). The CDR3 length is 16 residues. Trimming removed 10 bases from V and 4 bases from J, with 25 bases in between. CDR1 is MNHEY and CDR2 is SVGAGI in the germline V gene. The CDR3 region is CATTANPGGPGETQYF. DNA for the CDR3: TGTGCCACCACTGCTAACCCGGGGGGCCCGGGAGAGACCCAGTACTTC.

As concerns this clonotype: The junction departs from germline at one end; a sequencing error may be responsible. The rearrangement joins TRBV6-6 to TRBJ2-3; D remains unclear. The germline CDR1 and CDR2 sequences are MNHNY and SVGAGI (reference sequence). The CDR3 is 14 amino acids. CDR3 DNA sequence: TGTGCCAGTAGTTGGTCTACAAGCACAGATACGCAGTGTTTT. It specifies CASSWSTSTDTQCF.

With regard to this clonotype: As the CDR3 is not closed by the conserved phenylalanine or tryptophan, this likely results from a read error. The CDR3 nucleotides read TGCAGCGTCCTTACCGACAGCTTCTACAATGAGCAGTTCTTA. It codes for CSVLTDSFYNEQFL. V gene TRBV29-1 combines with J gene TRBJ2-1, with D possibly matching TRBD1 (5 bases). CDR1 is SQVTM, CDR2 ANQGSEA, per germline. This CDR3 has 14 residues. The ends were cut back, 6 bases at V and 3 bases at J, with 15 bases in the middle.

Concerning this clonotype: One base away lies a much larger clone, so this may be a sequencing read error. The J gene is TRBJ2-7, the V gene TRBV28; 8 nucleotides line up with TRBD2. Looked up from germline, CDR1 is MDHEN and CDR2 is SYDVKM. This CDR3 region has 15 residues. V trimming: 10 bases; J trimming: 5 bases; junction bases outside the gene matches: 16. In nucleotides, the CDR3 is TGTGCCATCAGCTCGGGGGGGGAGGGGGGACACGAGCAGTACTTC. Translated: CAISSGGEGGHEQYF.

This rearrangement joins TRBV28 to TRBJ2-7; 7 nucleotides agree with TRBD1. The J segment lost 0 bases and the V segment lost 4 bases, leaving 6 bases of the junction unmatched. The CDR3 length is 15 residues. Germline V lookup: CDR1 MDHEN, CDR2 SYDVKM. CDR3 coding DNA: TGTGCCAGCAGTTCAGCTACAGGGGACTCCTACGAGCAGTACTTC. Its translation is CASSSATGDSYEQYF.

V is TRBV11-2 and J is TRBJ2-2, with D maybe TRBD2 (7 bases). The CDR3 is 15 residues long. The V gene's germline CDR1 is SGHAT and CDR2 FQNNGV. V was trimmed by 7 bases and J by 5 bases, leaving 17 bases between them. Here the CDR3 DNA reads TGTGCCAGCAACCACCATAGGGGGGGGACCGGGGAGCTGTTTTTT. The encoded protein is CASNHHRGGTGELFF.

The J gene is TRBJ1-2, the V gene TRBV6-1; 11 bases align to TRBD1. The CDR3 extends over 17 amino acids. The germline V gene encodes CDR1 MNHNS and CDR2 SASEGT. V gave up 6 bases and J gave up 13 bases; unmatched junction bases: 22. In DNA, the CDR3 is TGTGCCAGCAGCAAATCCCCCGACGGACAGGGGGCAGGTGGTTGCACCTTC. Its translation: CASSKSPDGQGAGGCTF.

In the case of this clonotype: One junction end does not reproduce the germline sequence, and a read error may be involved. The chain is built from TRBV11-3 and TRBJ2-1; D may correspond to TRBD1 or TRBD2 (6 bases each). This CDR3 is 13 amino acids long. Germline V gene sequence: CDR1 SGHNT, CDR2 YENEEA. The CDR3 sequence: CASSLDGGREHFF. The CDR3 DNA reads TGTGCCAGCAGCTTAGACGGGGGCAGGGAGCACTTCTTC.

This chain uses TRBV11-2 with TRBJ2-1; 8 bases are shared with TRBD2. Germline CDR1 and CDR2: SGHAT and FQNNGV. V lost 5 bases and J lost 13; bases outside the gene matches: 22. The CDR3 sequence is 17 residues long. The CDR3 coding sequence is TGTGCCAGCAGCATTAGGGGTTCGGCTTGCGGGAGGACGAGTCAGTTCTTC. Its protein product is CASSIRGSACGRTSQFF.

This clonotype has a count of ten or more. The chain combines TRBV10-2 with TRBJ2-2; no clear D. Deletions cut 4 bases from V and 4 bases from J, with 7 bases between. The germline V gene encodes CDR1 WSHSY and CDR2 SAAADI. The CDR3 is 13 residues long. The CDR3 sequence: CASSVATTGELFF. The DNA for the CDR3 is TGCGCCAGCAGTGTAGCTACCACCGGGGAGCTGTTTTTT.